Sequencing of this T cell receptor beta chain was carried out in a study of blood T cell repertoires in COVID-19. The wider study: Material from acute and convalescent COVID-19 was sourced from the United States, Italy and Spain. T cells, B-cell-depleted T cells, or PBMCs supplied cDNA or gDNA.

Germline V gene data show CDR1 as SGHTA and CDR2 as FQGNSA. CDR3 length equals 19 residues. The V segment lost 2 bases and the J segment 4 bases; nucleotides outside the gene matches: 15. In the original workflow: Reference gene primer amplification gave nucleated cell count estimates. The method was immunoSEQ multiplex PCR; TCRdb's version includes in-frame clones alone and lacks a portion of them. That table supplies the V and J calls and clone size; D and trimming were determined from the DNA. In the table there are roughly 80,000 clones, around nine tenths of which are singletons. The source is a woman aged 60-75 years with acute or convalescent COVID-19. Specimen: peripheral blood. The chain joins TRBV7-2 to TRBJ1-3; TRBD1 matches at 9 bases. CDR3 in amino acids: CASSLWTGALISSGNTIYF. The CDR3 DNA reads TGTGCCAGCAGCTTATGGACAGGGGCCCTGATCTCCTCGGGAAACACCATATATTTT.